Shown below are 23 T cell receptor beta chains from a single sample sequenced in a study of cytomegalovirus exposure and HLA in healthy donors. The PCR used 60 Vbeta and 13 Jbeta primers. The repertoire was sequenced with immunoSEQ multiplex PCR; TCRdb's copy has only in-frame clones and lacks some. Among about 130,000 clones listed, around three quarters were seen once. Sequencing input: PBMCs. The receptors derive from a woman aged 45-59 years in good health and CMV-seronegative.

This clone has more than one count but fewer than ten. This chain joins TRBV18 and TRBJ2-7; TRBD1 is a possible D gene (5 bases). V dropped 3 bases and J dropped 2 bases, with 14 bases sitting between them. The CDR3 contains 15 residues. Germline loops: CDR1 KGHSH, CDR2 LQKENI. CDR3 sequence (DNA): TGTGCCAGCTCACCGGGGTCAAGGGGCCCCTACGAGCAGTACTTC. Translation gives CASSPGSRGPYEQYF.

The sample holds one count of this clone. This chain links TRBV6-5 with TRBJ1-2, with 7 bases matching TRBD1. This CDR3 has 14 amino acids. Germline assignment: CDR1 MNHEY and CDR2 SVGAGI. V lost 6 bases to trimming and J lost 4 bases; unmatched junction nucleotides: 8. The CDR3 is CASSPQGLSYGYTF. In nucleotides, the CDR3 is TGTGCCAGCAGCCCACAGGGGCTCAGCTATGGCTACACCTTC.

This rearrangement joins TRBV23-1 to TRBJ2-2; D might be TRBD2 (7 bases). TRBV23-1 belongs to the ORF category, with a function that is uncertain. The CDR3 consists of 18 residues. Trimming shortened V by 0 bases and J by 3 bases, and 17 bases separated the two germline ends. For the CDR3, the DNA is TGCGCCAGCAGTCAATCGTGTGCGGGGGCCGAGGACACCGGGGAGCTGTTTTTT. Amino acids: CASSQSCAGAEDTGELFF.

The CDR3 region has the DNA TGTGCCAGCAGCTTAGGTCGCGTCGGTGAGACCCAGTACTTC. As protein: CASSLGRVGETQYF. The chain combines TRBV7-9 with TRBJ2-5; D remains unclear. V shed 1 base and J shed 5 bases, with 11 bases lying between them. The CDR3 runs 14 residues. Per the germline V gene, CDR1 is SEHNR and CDR2 is FQNEAQ (reference sequence).

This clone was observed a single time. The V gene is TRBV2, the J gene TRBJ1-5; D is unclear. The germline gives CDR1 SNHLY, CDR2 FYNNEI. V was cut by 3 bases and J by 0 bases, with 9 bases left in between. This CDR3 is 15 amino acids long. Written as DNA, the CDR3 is TGTGCCAGCAGTGAGCGGTTGTATAGCAATCAGCCCCAGCATTTT. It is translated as CASSERLYSNQPQHF.

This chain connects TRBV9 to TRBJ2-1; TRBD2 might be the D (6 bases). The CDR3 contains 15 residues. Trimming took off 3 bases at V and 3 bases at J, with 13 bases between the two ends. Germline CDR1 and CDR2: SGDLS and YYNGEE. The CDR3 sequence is CASSERAGIYNEQFF. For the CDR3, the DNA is TGTGCCAGCAGCGAGAGGGCGGGAATCTACAATGAGCAGTTCTTC.

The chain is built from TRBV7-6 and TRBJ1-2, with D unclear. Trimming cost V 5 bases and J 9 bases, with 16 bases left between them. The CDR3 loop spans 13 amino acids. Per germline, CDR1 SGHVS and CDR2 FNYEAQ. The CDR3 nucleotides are TGTGCCAGCAGCCCCCGGGTGGGAGTGAGCTACACCTTC. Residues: CASSPRVGVSYTF.

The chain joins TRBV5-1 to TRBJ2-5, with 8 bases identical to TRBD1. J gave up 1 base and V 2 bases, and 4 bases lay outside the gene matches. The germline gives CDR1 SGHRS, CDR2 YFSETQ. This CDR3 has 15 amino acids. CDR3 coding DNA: TGCGCCAGCAGCTTAAGACAGGGGCCCCAAGAGACCCAGTACTTC. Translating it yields CASSLRQGPQETQYF.

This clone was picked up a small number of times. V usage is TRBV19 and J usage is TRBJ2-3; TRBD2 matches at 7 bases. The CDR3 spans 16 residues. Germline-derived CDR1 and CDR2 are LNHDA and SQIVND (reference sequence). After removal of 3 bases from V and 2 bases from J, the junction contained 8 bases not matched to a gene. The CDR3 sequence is CASSIGSGKFTDTQYF. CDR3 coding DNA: TGTGCCAGTAGTATTGGAAGCGGGAAATTCACAGATACGCAGTATTTT.

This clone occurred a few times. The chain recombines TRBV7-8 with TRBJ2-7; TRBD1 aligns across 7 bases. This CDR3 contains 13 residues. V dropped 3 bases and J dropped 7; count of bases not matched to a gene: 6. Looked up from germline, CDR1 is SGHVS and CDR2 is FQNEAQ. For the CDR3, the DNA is TGTGCCAGCAGCTTTTCCGGGACAGCAGAGCAGTACGTC. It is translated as CASSFSGTAEQYV.

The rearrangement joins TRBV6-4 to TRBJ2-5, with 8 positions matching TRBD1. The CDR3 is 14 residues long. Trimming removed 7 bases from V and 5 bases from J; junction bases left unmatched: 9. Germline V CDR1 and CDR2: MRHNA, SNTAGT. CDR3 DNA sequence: TGTGCCAGCACCAGACAGGGGATGGAGGAGACCCAGTACTTC. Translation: CASTRQGMEETQYF.

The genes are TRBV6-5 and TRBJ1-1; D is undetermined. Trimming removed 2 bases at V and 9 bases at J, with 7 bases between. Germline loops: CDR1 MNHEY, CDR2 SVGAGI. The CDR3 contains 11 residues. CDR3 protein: CASSYGGQAFF. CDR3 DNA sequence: TGTGCCAGCAGTTACGGTGGGCAAGCTTTCTTT.

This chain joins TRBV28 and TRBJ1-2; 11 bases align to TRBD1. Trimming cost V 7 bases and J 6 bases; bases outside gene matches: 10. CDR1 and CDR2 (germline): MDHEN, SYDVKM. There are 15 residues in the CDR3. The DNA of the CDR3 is TGTGCCAGCAAGACTCCGGGACAGGGGGAAGATGGCTACACCTTC. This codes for CASKTPGQGEDGYTF.

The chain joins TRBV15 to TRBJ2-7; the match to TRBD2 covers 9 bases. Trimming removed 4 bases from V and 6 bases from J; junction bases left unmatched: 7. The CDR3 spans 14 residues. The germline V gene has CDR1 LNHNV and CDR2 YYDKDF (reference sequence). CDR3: CATSTGGLATEQYF. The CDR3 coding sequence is TGTGCCACCAGCACCGGGGGACTAGCCACCGAGCAGTACTTC. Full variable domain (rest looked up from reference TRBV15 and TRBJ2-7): DAMVIQNPRYQVTQFGKPVTLSCSQTLNHNVMYWYQQKSSQAPKLLFHYYDKDFNNEADTPDNFQSRRPNTSFCFLDIRSPGLGDTAMYLCATSTGGLATEQYFGPGTRLTVT.

CDR3 bases: TGTGCCAGTAGTATAGTCGCAGTGAACACTGAAGCTTTCTTT. Encoded protein: CASSIVAVNTEAFF. The rearrangement links TRBV19 to TRBJ1-1; D ambiguous. V was clipped by 1 base and J by 0 bases, with 6 bases between them. This CDR3 region has 14 residues. The germline gives CDR1 LNHDA, CDR2 SQIVND (reference sequence).

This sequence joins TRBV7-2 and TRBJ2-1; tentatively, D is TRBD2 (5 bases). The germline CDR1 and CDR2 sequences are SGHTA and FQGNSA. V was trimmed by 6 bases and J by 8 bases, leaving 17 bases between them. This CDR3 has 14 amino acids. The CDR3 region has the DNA TGTGCCAGCAGTCGCGGGCCGGTCGCCGATGAGCAGTTCTTC. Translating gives CASSRGPVADEQFF.

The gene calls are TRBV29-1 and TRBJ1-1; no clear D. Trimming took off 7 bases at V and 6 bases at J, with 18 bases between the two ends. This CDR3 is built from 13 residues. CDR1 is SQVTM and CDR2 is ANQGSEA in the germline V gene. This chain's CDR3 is CSGARFSGAEAFF. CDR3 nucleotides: TGCAGCGGGGCCAGGTTCTCAGGTGCTGAAGCTTTCTTT.

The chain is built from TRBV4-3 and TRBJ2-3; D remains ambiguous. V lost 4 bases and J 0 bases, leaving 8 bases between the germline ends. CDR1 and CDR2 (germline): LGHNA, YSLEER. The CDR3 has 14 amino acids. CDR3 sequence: CASSPGYSTDTQYF. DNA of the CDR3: TGCGCCAGCAGCCCCGGGTATAGCACAGATACGCAGTATTTT.

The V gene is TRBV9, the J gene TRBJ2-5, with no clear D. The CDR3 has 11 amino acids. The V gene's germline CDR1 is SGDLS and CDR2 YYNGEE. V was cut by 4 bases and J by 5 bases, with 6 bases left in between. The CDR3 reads CASSHRETQYF. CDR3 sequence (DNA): TGTGCCAGCAGCCACCGGGAGACCCAGTACTTC.

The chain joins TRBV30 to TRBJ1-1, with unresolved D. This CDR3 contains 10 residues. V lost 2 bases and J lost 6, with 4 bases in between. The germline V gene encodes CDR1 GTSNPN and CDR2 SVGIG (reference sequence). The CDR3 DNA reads TGTGCCTGGAGTACTGCTGAAGCTTTCTTT. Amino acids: CAWSTAEAFF.

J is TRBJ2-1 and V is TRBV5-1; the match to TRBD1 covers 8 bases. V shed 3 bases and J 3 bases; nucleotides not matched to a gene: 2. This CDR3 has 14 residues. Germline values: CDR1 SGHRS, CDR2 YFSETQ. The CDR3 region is CASSSDRGYNEQFF. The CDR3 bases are TGCGCCAGCAGCTCCGACAGGGGCTACAATGAGCAGTTCTTC.

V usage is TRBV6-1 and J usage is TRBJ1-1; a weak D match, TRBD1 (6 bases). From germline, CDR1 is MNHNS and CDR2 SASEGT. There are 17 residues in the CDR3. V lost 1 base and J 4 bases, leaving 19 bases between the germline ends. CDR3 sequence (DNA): TGTGCCAGCAGTGAAGTTGGTTGGGGTGGGGGCTCCACTGAAGCTTTCTTT. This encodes CASSEVGWGGGSTEAFF.

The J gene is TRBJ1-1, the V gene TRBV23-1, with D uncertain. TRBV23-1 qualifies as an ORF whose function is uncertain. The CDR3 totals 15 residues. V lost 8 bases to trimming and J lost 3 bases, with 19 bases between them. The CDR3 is CASPSPRRADTEAFF. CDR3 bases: TGCGCCAGCCCTAGCCCTAGGCGGGCGGACACTGAAGCTTTCTTT.